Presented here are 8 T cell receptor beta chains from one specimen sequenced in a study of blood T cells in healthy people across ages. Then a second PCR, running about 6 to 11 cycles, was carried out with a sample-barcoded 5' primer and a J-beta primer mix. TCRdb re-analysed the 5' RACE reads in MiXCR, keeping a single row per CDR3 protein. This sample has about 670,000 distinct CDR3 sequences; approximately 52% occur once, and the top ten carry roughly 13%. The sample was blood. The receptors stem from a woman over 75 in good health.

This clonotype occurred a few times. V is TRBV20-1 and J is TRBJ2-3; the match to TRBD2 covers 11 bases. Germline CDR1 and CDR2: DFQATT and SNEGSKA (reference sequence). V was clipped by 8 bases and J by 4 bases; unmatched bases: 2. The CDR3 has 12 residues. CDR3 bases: TGCAGTATTAGCGGGGGGGCAGATACGCAGTATTTT. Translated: CSISGGADTQYF.

The DNA for the CDR3 is TGTGCCAGCAGCTTAGAACCGCAGAACCCTTCCATCTACGAGCAGTACTTC. Translated, it gives CASSLEPQNPSIYEQYF. The J gene is TRBJ2-7, the V gene TRBV11-2, with D hard to call. The CDR3 contains 17 residues. Germline values: CDR1 SGHAT, CDR2 FQNNGV. Between the trimmed V and J ends, which lost 0 bases and 3 bases, there was a span of 18 bases.

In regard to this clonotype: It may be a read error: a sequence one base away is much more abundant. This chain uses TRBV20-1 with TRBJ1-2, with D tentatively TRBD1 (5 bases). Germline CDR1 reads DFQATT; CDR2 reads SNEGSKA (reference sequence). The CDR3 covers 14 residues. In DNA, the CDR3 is TGCAGTGCTAGAGATCCTGACAGATTCTATGGCTTCACCTTC. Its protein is CSARDPDRFYGFTF.

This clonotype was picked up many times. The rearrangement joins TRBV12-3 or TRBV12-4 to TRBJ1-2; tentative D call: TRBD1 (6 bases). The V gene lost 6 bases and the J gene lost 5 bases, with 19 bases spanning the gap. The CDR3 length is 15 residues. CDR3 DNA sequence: TGTGCCAGCAGCCCTAGGCTCGGGACAAGTTATGGCTACACCTTC. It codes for CASSPRLGTSYGYTF.

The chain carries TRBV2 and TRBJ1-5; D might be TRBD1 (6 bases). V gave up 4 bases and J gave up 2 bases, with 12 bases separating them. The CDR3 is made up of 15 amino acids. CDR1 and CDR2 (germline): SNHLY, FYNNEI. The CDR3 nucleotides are TGTGCCAGCAGTGCCGGCAGGGGAGGCAATCAGCCCCAGCATTTT. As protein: CASSAGRGGNQPQHF.

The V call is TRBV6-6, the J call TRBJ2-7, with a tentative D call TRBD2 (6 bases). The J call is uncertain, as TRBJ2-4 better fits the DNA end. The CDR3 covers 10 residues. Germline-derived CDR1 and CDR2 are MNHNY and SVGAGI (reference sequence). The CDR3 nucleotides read TGTGCCAGCTGGAGGGACATTCAGTACTTC. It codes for CASWRDIQYF.

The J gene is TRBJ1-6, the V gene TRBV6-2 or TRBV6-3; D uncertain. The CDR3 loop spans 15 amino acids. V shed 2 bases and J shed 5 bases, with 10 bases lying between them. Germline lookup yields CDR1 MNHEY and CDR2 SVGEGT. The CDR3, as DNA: TGTGCCAGCAGTTACCAACTGTTGAATAATTCACCCCTCCACTTT. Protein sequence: CASSYQLLNNSPLHF.

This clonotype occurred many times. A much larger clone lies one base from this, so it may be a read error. CDR3 DNA sequence: TGTGCCAGCCTTCCTGTTAGCGGGAGCACAGATACGCAGTATTTT. This sequence encodes CASLPVSGSTDTQYF. The V call is TRBV27, the J call TRBJ2-3, with 7 bases lining up with TRBD2. This CDR3 region has 15 residues. J lost 0 bases, V lost 8 bases, and 8 bases had no gene match. Germline V CDR1 and CDR2: MNHEY, SMNVEV (reference sequence).